One and the same sample provided the 10 T cell receptor beta chains below, sequenced in a study of T cells in Graves' hyperthyroidism and ophthalmopathy (dated by TCRdb to between 2017 and 2020). The library was made by multiplex PCR. Sequenced on an Illumina HiSeq 2000. TCR beta CDR3 regions were amplified from RNA transcripts. For the first round of RT-PCR on the TCR CDR3, the HTBI primer set was used together with the Qiagen OneStep RT-PCR kit. TCRdb reanalyzed the raw reads on its own, using fastp at Q25 for trimming and MiXCR for clone calling, and kept in-frame beta chains. Entries are consolidated by CDR3 protein sequence, retaining the most common genes and DNA. This sample gives about 290,000 distinct CDR3 sequences in total; 10% to 15% of them show up just once. The top ten clonotypes cover 7.5% to 8% of the sample. Material: blood. All receptors derive from a woman in her 30s with Graves' hyperthyroidism that later progressed to Graves' ophthalmopathy.

This clonotype has ten or more counts. This chain joins TRBV20-1 and TRBJ1-1; D possibly corresponds to TRBD1 (5 bases). The CDR3 is made up of 14 amino acids. The germline gives CDR1 DFQATT, CDR2 SNEGSKA (reference sequence). The V end lost 6 bases, the J end lost 0 bases, and 14 bases lay between the germline ends. For the CDR3, the DNA is TGCAGTGCCCACGGCGGGGGGTTGAACACTGAAGCTTTCTTT. Protein: CSAHGGGLNTEAFF.

In its sample, this clonotype was seen many times. This rearrangement joins TRBV7-2 to TRBJ2-1, with D unresolved. The CDR3 runs 13 residues. Deletions cut 0 bases from V and 6 bases from J, with 6 bases between. Germline values: CDR1 SGHTA, CDR2 FQGNSA. CDR3 bases: TGTGCCAGCAGCTTAGCGACTGCCAATGAGCAGTTCTTC. It translates to CASSLATANEQFF.

This clonotype appeared many times. V and J are TRBV6-1 and TRBJ2-3; a weak D match, TRBD2 (5 bases). The CDR3 sequence is 12 residues long. Germline-derived CDR1 and CDR2 are MNHNS and SASEGT. V lost 5 bases and J lost 6, with 9 bases in between. CDR3 bases: TGTGCCAGCAGTAGGTCGGGGGATACGCAGTATTTT. Encoded protein: CASSRSGDTQYF.

The chain uses TRBV5-6 and TRBJ1-2, with a possible D match to TRBD1 (5 bases). The V gene's germline CDR1 is SGHDT and CDR2 YYEEEE. The CDR3 spans 15 residues. The V gene lost 2 bases and the J gene lost 0 bases, with 11 bases spanning the gap. The CDR3 coding sequence is TGTGCCAGCAGCTTTCGCGGGACCGCTAACTATGGCTACACCTTC. It codes for CASSFRGTANYGYTF.

Only a few counts were recorded for this clonotype. This may arise from a read error, as a much more abundant clone is one base away. This CDR3 fails to terminate in the conserved phenylalanine or tryptophan, so it likely reflects a read error. The rearrangement links TRBV11-3 to TRBJ2-2, with D unclear. Germline assignment: CDR1 SGHNT and CDR2 YENEEA. With 2 bases removed from V and 3 bases from J, the gap between germline ends came to 10 bases. The CDR3 totals 15 residues. This CDR3 is CASSLSGSHTGELFL. CDR3 DNA: TGTGCCAGCAGCTTATCCGGATCGCACACCGGGGAGCTGTTTCTT.

This clonotype was counted a few times. The chain combines TRBV19 with TRBJ2-2; 7 nucleotides agree with TRBD2. CDR3 length equals 14 residues. Germline V gene data show CDR1 as LNHDA and CDR2 as SQIVND (reference sequence). The J segment lost 4 bases and the V segment lost 1 base, leaving 0 bases of the junction unmatched. The CDR3 sequence: CASSIGEGTGELFF. The CDR3 region has the DNA TGTGCCAGTAGTATAGGGGAGGGCACCGGGGAGCTGTTTTTT. The full variable domain, its missing parts supplied by reference TRBV19 and TRBJ2-2, is DGGITQSPKYLFRKEGQNVTLSCEQNLNHDAMYWYRQDPGQGLRLIYYSQIVNDFQKGDIAEGYSVSREKKESFPLTVTSAQKNPTAFYLCASSIGEGTGELFFGEGSRLTVL.

There are many counts of this clonotype. The chain links TRBV5-6 to TRBJ1-5; TRBD1 is a possible D gene (5 bases). The CDR3 is 16 amino acids. The V end lost 3 bases, the J end lost 0 bases, and 13 bases lay between the germline ends. CDR1 and CDR2 (germline): SGHDT, YYEEEE. In nucleotides, the CDR3 is TGTGCCAGCAGCTCCCGACAGCTGATTAGCAATCAGCCCCAGCATTTT. Its protein is CASSSRQLISNQPQHF.

This clonotype was counted many times. The chain couples TRBV11-1 to TRBJ2-1, with TRBD2 matching 12 bases. The germline V gene has CDR1 SGHAT and CDR2 FQDESV (reference sequence). Losses at the gene ends were 5 bases for V and 2 bases for J; bases not matched to a gene: 10. This CDR3 has 18 residues. CDR3 region: CASSRTSGATLPYNEQFF. The CDR3 DNA sequence: TGTGCCAGCAGCAGGACTAGCGGGGCCACTCTTCCCTACAATGAGCAGTTCTTC.

In its sample, this clonotype was seen many times. The chain employs TRBV11-2 and TRBJ1-2; D unresolved. The CDR3 contains 13 residues. CDR1 SGHAT and CDR2 FQNNGV come from the germline V gene. Trimming cost V 1 base and J 2 bases, with 5 bases left between them. The CDR3 spells CASSLVSNYGYTF. The CDR3 DNA sequence: TGTGCCAGCAGCTTAGTCTCCAACTATGGCTACACCTTC.

This clonotype was recorded a few times. CDR3 residues: CASSPPGRITEAFF. The DNA for the CDR3 is TGTGCCAGCAGTCCCCCAGGGAGGATCACTGAAGCTTTCTTT. The J gene is TRBJ1-1, the V gene TRBV6-2 or TRBV6-3, with TRBD1 as a possible D gene (5 bases). The CDR3 covers 14 residues. V was cut by 5 bases and J by 4 bases, with 14 bases left in between. The germline CDR1 and CDR2 sequences are MNHEY and SVGEGT.